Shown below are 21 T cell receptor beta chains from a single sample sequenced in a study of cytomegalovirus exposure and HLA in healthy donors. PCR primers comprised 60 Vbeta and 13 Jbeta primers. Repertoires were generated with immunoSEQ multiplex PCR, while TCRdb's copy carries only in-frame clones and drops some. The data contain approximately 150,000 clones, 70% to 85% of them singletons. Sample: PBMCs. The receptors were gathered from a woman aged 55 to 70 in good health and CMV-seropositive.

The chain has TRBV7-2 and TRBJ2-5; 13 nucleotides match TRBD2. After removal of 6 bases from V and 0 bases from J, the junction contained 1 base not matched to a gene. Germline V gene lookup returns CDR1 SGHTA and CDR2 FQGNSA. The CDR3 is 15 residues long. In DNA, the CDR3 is TGTGCCAGCAGGGGACTAGCGGGGTACCAAGAGACCCAGTACTTC. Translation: CASRGLAGYQETQYF.

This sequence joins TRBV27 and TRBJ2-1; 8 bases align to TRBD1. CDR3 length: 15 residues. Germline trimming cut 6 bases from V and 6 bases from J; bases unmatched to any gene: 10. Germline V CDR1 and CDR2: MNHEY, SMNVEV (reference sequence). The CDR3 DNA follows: TGTGCCAGCAGAATTGGGCAGGGGGCCCTCAATGAGCAGTTCTTC. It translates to CASRIGQGALNEQFF.

The CDR3 coding sequence is TGTGCCAGCAGTGGGCTAGCGGGACAAAATGAGCAGTTCTTC. Amino acid sequence: CASSGLAGQNEQFF. The chain has TRBV27 and TRBJ2-1; 9 nucleotides line up with TRBD2. Germline CDR1 and CDR2: MNHEY and SMNVEV (reference sequence). The CDR3 extends over 14 amino acids. Trimming took 5 bases from V and 7 from J; bases not matched to a gene: 6.

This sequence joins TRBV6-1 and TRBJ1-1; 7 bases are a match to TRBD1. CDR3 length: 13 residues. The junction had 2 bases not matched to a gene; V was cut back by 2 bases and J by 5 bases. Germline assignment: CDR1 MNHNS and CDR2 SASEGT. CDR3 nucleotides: TGTGCCAGCAGTGAACAGGGGGAAACTGAAGCTTTCTTT. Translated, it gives CASSEQGETEAFF.

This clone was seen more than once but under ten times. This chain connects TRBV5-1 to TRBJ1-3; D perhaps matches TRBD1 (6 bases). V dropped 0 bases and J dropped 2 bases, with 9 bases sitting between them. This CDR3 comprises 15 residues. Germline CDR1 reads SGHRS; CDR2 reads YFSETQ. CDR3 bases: TGCGCCAGCAGCTTGGAAGGGGGAACTGGAAACACCATATATTTT. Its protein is CASSLEGGTGNTIYF.

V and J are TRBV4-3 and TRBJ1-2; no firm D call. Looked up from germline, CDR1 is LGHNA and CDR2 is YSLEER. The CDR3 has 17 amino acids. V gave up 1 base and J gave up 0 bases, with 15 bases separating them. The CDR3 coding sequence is TGCGCCAGCAGCCAAGCACAACACCGTGGCACTAACTATGGCTACACCTTC. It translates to CASSQAQHRGTNYGYTF.

CDR3 loop: CASSFLRDTYEQYF. The CDR3 nucleotides read TGTGCCAGCAGTTTTCTCAGGGACACCTACGAGCAGTACTTC. The gene calls are TRBV28 and TRBJ2-7; maybe TRBD1 (6 bases). V lost 3 bases to trimming and J lost 2 bases, with 11 bases between them. The CDR3 is made up of 14 amino acids. Germline lookup yields CDR1 MDHEN and CDR2 SYDVKM.

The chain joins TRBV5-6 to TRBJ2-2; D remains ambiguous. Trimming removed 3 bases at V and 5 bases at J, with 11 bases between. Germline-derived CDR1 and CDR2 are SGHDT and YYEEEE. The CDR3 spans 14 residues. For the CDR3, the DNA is TGTGCCAGCAGCTCGGCAGGTTGGACCGGGGAGCTGTTTTTT. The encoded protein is CASSSAGWTGELFF.

The CDR3 DNA is TGCAGCGCCGTAACGGGACAGGGCTACGAGCAGTACTTC. Its protein is CSAVTGQGYEQYF. The V gene is TRBV29-1, the J gene TRBJ2-7; 9 bases are a match to TRBD1. Germline values: CDR1 SQVTM, CDR2 ANQGSEA. The CDR3 has 13 residues. V shed 7 bases, J shed 3 bases, and the junction held 7 bases outside the gene matches.

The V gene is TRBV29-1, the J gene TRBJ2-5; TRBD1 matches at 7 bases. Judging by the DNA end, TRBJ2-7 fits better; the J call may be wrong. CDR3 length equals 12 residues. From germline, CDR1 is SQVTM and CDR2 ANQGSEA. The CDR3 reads CSVRQGTYEQYF. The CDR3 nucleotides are TGCAGCGTTAGACAGGGTACCTACGAGCAGTACTTC.

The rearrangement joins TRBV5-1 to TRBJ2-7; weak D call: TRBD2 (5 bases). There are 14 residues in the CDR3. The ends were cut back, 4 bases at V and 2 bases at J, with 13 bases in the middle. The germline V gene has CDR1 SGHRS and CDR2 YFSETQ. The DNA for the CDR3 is TGCGCCAGCAGCCCGGAGGTAGGGACCTACGAGCAGTACTTC. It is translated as CASSPEVGTYEQYF.

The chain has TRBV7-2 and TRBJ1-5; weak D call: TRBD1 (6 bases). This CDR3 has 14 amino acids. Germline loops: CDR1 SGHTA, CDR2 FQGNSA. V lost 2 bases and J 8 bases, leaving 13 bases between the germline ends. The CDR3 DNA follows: TGTGCCAGCAGCTTATCAGGGGAGTGGGAGCCCCAGCATTTT. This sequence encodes CASSLSGEWEPQHF. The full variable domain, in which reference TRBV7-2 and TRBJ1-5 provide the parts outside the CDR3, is GAGVSQSPSNKVTEKGKDVELRCDPISGHTALYWYRQSLGQGLEFLIYFQGNSAPDKSGLPSDRFSAERTGGSVSTLTIQRTQQEDSAVYLCASSLSGEWEPQHFGDGTRLSIL.

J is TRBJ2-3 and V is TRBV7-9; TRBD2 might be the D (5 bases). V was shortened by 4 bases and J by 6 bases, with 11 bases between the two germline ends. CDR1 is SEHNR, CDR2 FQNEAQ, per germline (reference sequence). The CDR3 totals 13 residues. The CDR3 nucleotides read TGTGCCAGCAGCTGGAGGTGGGAGGATACGCAGTATTTT. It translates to CASSWRWEDTQYF.

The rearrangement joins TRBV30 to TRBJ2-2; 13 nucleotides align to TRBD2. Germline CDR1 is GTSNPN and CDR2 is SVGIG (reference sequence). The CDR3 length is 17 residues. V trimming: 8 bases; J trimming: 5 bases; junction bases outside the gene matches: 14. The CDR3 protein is CAGQTLLAGGPTGELFF. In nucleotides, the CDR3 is TGTGCCGGACAAACCTTACTAGCGGGAGGGCCGACCGGGGAGCTGTTTTTT.

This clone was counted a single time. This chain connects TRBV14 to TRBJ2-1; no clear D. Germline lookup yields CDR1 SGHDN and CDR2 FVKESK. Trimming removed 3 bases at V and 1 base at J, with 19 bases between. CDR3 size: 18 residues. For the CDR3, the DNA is TGTGCCAGCAGCCAGGGCCTCCCCCAGGCTGAATCCTACAATGAGCAGTTCTTC. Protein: CASSQGLPQAESYNEQFF. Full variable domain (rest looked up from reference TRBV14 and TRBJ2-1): EAGVTQFPSHSVIEKGQTVTLRCDPISGHDNLYWYRRVMGKEIKFLLHFVKESKQDESGMPNNRFLAERTGGTYSTLKVQPAELEDSGVYFCASSQGLPQAESYNEQFFGPGTRLTVL.

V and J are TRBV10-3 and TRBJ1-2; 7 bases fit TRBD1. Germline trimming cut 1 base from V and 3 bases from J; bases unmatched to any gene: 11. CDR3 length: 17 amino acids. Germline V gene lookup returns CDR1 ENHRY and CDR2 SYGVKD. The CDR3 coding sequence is TGTGCCATCAGTGAGTGGGAACGACAGGGCTCCTACTATGGCTACACCTTC. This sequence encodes CAISEWERQGSYYGYTF.

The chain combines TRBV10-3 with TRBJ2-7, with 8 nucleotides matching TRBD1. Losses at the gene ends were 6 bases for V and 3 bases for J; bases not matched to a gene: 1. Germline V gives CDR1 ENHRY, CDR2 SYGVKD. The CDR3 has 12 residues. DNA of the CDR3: TGTGCCATCAGCGGACAGGGCTACGAGCAGTACTTC. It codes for CAISGQGYEQYF.

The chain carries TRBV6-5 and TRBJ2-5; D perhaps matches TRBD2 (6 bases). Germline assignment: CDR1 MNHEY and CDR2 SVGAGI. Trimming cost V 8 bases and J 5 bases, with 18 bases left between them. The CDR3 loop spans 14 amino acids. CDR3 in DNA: TGTGCCAGCCAAGATATGGGGGGTGGGGAGACCCAGTACTTC. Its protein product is CASQDMGGGETQYF.

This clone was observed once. The CDR3 sequence is CASSPAPFAGIATNEKLFF. In DNA form, the CDR3 reads TGTGCCAGCTCACCCGCCCCTTTTGCGGGGATTGCAACTAATGAAAAACTGTTTTTT. The chain links TRBV18 to TRBJ1-4; D call uncertain. This CDR3 region has 19 residues. Trimming cost V 3 bases and J 0 bases, with 20 bases left between them. Per germline, CDR1 KGHSH and CDR2 LQKENI.

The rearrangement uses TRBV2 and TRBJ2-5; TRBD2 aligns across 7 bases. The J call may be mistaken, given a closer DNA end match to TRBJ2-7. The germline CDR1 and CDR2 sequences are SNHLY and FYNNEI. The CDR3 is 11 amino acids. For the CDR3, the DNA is TGTGCTACGCAGCGGGACTACGAGCAGTACTTC. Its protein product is CATQRDYEQYF.

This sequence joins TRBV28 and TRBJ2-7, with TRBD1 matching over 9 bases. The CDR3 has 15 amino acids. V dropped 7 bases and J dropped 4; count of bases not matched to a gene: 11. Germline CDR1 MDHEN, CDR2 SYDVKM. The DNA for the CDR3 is TGTGCCAGCACCTCCGAGGGACAGGGAATTTACGAGCAGTACTTC. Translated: CASTSEGQGIYEQYF.